This T cell receptor (beta chain) was found in a study of T cells after yellow fever vaccination. In the study overall: Each low-cell-number fraction was prepared by means of SMART-Seq v4 Ultra Low Input. Study-wide results and limits: Some clonotypes, a small share, were shared between CD4 and CD8 compartments.

The CDR3 is 15 amino acids. CDR1 is SGHNT, CDR2 YYREEE, per germline (reference sequence). V shed 1 base and J shed 2 bases, with 11 bases lying between them. This clonotype has a handful of counts. The antigen remains undetermined. By 5'RACE template switching, TCR cDNA was produced, with a universal primer site and UMIs added in the process. In TCRdb, the 5' RACE reads were re-called with MiXCR into one record per CDR3 protein. This sample has more than 350,000 distinct CDR3 sequences, with roughly 10% found just once. The genes are TRBV5-4 and TRBJ2-3; no definite D call. This receptor was identified in a man aged 18 to 30 who received the YFV17D yellow fever vaccine. The input for sequencing was PBMCs, taken on the day of the first yellow fever vaccination. This CDR3 reads CASSLTPRTTDTQYF. DNA of the CDR3: TGTGCCAGCAGCTTGACGCCGAGAACCACAGATACGCAGTATTTT.